This entry concerns a single T cell receptor beta chain. The record originates from a study of shared clonotypes between healthy human individuals. Sequencing was performed with immunoSEQ multiplex PCR; in TCRdb, only in-frame clones are kept and a portion is missing. The sample shows about 2 million clones, roughly 94% of them seen only once. The naive CD8 population came from CD45RO-negative cells selected for CCR7, without terminally differentiated effector memory CD45RA+ cells. Germline-derived CDR1 and CDR2 are MNHEY and SMNVEV (reference sequence). The CDR3 runs 15 residues. With 6 bases removed from V and 4 bases from J, the gap between germline ends came to 19 bases.

The sequence came from a man between 18 and 29 years old in good health. The chain combines TRBV27 with TRBJ2-7; the D gene could be TRBD1 or TRBD2 (5 bases each). Sequencing was carried out using naive CD8+ T cells sorted from blood. DNA for the CDR3: TGTGCCAGCAGGGGCCGGGACCACGACCAGTACGAGCAGTACTTC. Translation: CASRGRDHDQYEQYF.